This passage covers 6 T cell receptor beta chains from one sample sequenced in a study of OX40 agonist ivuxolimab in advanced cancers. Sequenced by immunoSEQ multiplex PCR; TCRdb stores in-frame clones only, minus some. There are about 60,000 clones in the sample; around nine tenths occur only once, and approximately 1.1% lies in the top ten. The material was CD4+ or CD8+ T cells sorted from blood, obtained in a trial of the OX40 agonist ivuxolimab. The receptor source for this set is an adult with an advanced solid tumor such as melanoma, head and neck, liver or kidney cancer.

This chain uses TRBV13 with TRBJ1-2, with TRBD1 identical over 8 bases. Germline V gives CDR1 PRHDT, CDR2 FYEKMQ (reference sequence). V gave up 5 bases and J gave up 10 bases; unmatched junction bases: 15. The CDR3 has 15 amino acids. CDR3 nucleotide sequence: TGTGCCAGCAGCACACCTTCTATCAACAGGGGGAACTACACCTTC. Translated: CASSTPSINRGNYTF. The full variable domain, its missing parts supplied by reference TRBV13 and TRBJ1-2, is AAGVIQSPRHLIKEKRETATLKCYPIPRHDTVYWYQQGPGQDPQFLISFYEKMQSDKGSIPDRFSAQQFSDYHSELNMSSLELGDSALYFCASSTPSINRGNYTFGSGTRLTVV.

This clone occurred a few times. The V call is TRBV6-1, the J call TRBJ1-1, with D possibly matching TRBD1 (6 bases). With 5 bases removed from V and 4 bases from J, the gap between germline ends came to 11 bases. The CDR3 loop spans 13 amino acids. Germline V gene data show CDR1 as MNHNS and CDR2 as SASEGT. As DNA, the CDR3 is TGTGCCAGCAGTCCCAGGGGAGGCACTGAAGCTTTCTTT. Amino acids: CASSPRGGTEAFF.

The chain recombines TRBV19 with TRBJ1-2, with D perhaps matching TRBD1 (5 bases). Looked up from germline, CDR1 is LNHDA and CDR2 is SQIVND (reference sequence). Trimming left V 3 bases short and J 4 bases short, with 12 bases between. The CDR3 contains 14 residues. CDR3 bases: TGTGCCAGTAGTATTTCGGCAGGGACCTATGGCTACACCTTC. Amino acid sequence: CASSISAGTYGYTF.

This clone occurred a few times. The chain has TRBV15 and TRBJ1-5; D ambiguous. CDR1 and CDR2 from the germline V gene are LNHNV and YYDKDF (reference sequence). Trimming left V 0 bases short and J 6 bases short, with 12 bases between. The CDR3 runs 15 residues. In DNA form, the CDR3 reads TGTGCCACCAGCAGAGATCGGGCCCTCAGTCAGCCCCAGCATTTT. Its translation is CATSRDRALSQPQHF.

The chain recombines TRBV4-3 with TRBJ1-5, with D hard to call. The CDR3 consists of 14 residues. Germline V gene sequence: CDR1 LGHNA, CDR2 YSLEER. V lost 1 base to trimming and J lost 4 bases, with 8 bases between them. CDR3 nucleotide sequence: TGCGCCAGCAGCCAAGGATGGAGAAATCAGCCCCAGCATTTT. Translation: CASSQGWRNQPQHF.

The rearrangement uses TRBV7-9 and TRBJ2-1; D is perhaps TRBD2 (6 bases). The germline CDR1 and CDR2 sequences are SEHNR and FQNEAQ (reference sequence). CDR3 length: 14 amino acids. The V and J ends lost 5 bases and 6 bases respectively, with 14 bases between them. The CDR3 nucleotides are TGTGCCAGCAGCCTCCTTACTAGCACCAATGAGCAGTTCTTC. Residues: CASSLLTSTNEQFF.